The present T cell receptor beta chain was sequenced within a study of cytomegalovirus exposure and HLA in healthy donors (dated by TCRdb to 2015 to 2018). About the investigation overall: An earlier analysis of some 600 of the donors reported under 300 Gb of sequence data and 95 million to 130 million unique TCR beta sequences obtained from about 179 million T cells. An early release that covered about 600 HLA-typed donors contained 250 to 350 gigabases of sequencing data and 85 million to 100 million unique TCR sequences. Among the 398 genotyped donors, approximately 82% belonged to the genetic ancestry cluster associated with self-reported Caucasian donors. The aim of the study was to test whether cataloging public T cell receptors could identify signatures of past pathogen exposure. The T cell repertoires of 550 to 850 subjects were profiled by immunosequencing and related to cytomegalovirus serostatus. Besides the first cohort of roughly 700 subjects, a separate validation cohort made up of 95 to 150 different subjects was used. To predict cytomegalovirus infection status, the study combined high-throughput TCR immunosequencing, statistical association of individual TCRs with disease status, and machine learning. A later analysis re-analyzed previously published TCR beta repertoires from hundreds of donors and added high-resolution HLA genotyping to study TCR occurrence patterns. In the later analysis, no new phenotypic data were used to find candidate immune exposures; instead, reliance was placed on TCR beta sequences and their occurrence across donors. To decide whether each TCR beta V gene segment behaved as functional or pseudogenic, an earlier analysis of fewer than 750 of the donors relied on high-throughput TCR beta sequencing. Donor age, sex, ethnicity and CMV serostatus were compiled alongside the repertoire data. In a later genetic analysis, genome-wide SNP genotypes for about three fifths of the roughly 670 donors were used, and that subset was treated as a discovery cohort. Every discovery cohort repertoire had been produced on one sequencing platform. HLA typing included class I and class II loci at four-digit resolution. Typing coverage differed by locus: A, B, C, DRB1 and DQB1 were typed in roughly 620-640 donors, DQA1 in 522, DPA1 in some 610, and DPB1 in roughly 470. Because of strong linkage in the cohort, five DR-DQ haplotypes were treated as single units for association and clustering. On average, roughly 250,000 unique TCR beta nucleotide sequences were sequenced per donor among more than 350 genotyped donors of the cohort, with around 19% of those sequences being non-productive. Study-level results and caveats: When HLA alleles, especially DR and DQ, strongly co-occurred, attributing TCR associations to individual alleles was difficult. A further reported finding was that TCR beta sequences accurately predicted the HLA-A and HLA-B alleles for most subjects in the first cohort. The study gave a list of about 170 TCR beta chains associated with cytomegalovirus. A cluster of highly shared sequence variants was judged likely to be a technical artifact of the sequencing pipeline. In a later analysis, the rate of TCR association differed among HLA loci, with DRB1 alleles having the most associated TCRs and HLA-C alleles having the fewest. A later analysis reported that several top co-occurrence clusters appeared linked to parvovirus B19, influenza, CMV and Epstein-Barr virus. In an earlier analysis of around 600 of the donors, most TCR beta V segments were observed in productive rearrangements about 90% or about 30% of the time, broadly matching IMGT annotations. Because counts were too low, about 17 rarely observed V segments, including chromosome 9 orphons, were excluded from the earlier analysis of 587 of the donors. The classifier was reported to diagnose cytomegalovirus status with high specificity and sensitivity in both the original and validation cohorts. According to the authors, the approach could potentially be generalized to other disease states and immunological phenotypes. Only TCR beta chains were sequenced in this cohort, and the absence of alpha or paired-chain data limited detectable features. Linkage disequilibrium might explain the correlated functional status among segregating V segments, but an unknown experimental factor could not be excluded. In vitro tests confirmed that a few of the cytomegalovirus-associated TCR beta chains recognize cytomegalovirus antigens. Most TCR sequences were seen in very few donors, while some public TCRs were found in many individuals. The only immune exposure information available for the cohort was CMV serostatus. In a later analysis, most CMV-associated TCR beta chains were found to appear HLA-restricted, with HLA associations seemingly driven largely by CMV exposure. According to a later genetic analysis, donors in an Asian-associated ancestry cluster had fewer N-insertions in productive TCRs than the roughly 700-donor mean. Presence/absence analyses assumed roughly uniform sequencing depth across donors, an assumption that may not hold. Some IMGT-functional V segments, including TRBV6-2 and TRBV6-3, could not be told apart with the 87-base-pair reads, so those segments were excluded. A later analysis associated roughly 17,000 TCR beta sequences with specific HLA alleles at a false discovery rate of 0.05. Because some donors lacked HLA typing at each locus, the association tests relied only on the typed subset. Compared with equally common non-associated chains, HLA-associated TCR beta chains in a later analysis were more clonally expanded and had lower generation probabilities. A later genetic analysis associated a missense DCLRE1C variant with V-gene and J-gene trimming of TCR beta chains, and an independent cohort replicated the association.

Comment on this clone: Its antigen target is currently unknown. Germline and junction disagree at one end, which may indicate a read error.

Library prep was done by the immunoSEQ multiplex PCR assay. For the multiplex PCR, a mixture combining 60 forward primers for TCR Vbeta segments and 13 reverse primers for TCR Jbeta segments was used. Amplification of the CDR3 region of rearranged TCR beta genes was performed with a multiplex PCR assay on genomic DNA. On the Illumina HiSeq System, the amplified TCR beta libraries were sequenced as 87-base-pair reads. The published analysis was carried out like this. Across the 600 to 700 repertoires, a later analysis counted some 81 million unique TCR beta chains, some 11 million of which were shared by at least two donors. To remove PCR and sequencing errors, raw reads were error-corrected and collapsed into unique sequences using a nearest-neighbor algorithm that merged closely related sequences. V, D and J gene segments were assigned by aligning CDR3 sequences to IMGT reference sequences. For a sequence to be retained, at least a six-nucleotide match to both a V gene segment and a J gene segment was required. Rearrangements were called productive when the CDR3 lacked stop codons and stayed in frame with V and J; all others were non-productive. Following IMGT convention, CDR3 was defined as the stretch from the second conserved V-encoded cysteine up to the conserved J-encoded phenylalanine. The earlier analysis of 587 of the donors excluded sequences that lacked an unambiguous match to a single V gene segment. In an earlier analysis of some 590 of the donors, V segments were called functional above 56.7% productive rearrangements and were called segregating when the between-donor standard deviation exceeded 5%. A statistical classification framework was built for diagnosing cytomegalovirus status from the catalog of TCR beta chain sequences. In a later analysis, V and J genes were assigned by comparing TCR nucleotide sequences against IMGT/GENE-DB human TR gene sequences. The TCRdist pipeline was used in a later analysis to assign CDR3 sequences and most-parsimonious VDJ recombination scenarios. A later analysis defined each TCR beta chain by its CDR3 amino acid sequence plus V-gene family, and excluded reads lacking a unique V-gene family. To address suspected cross-contamination and a sequencing artifact, a later analysis removed around 600 highly shared, low-generation-probability nucleotide sequences. For each public chain, a later analysis derived a clonal expansion index from normalized ranks of inferred template counts within each repertoire. Generation probabilities in a later analysis came from a VDJ recombination model fitted to out-of-frame rearrangements, and those results were checked against IGoR. In a later analysis, hypergeometric tests were used to score TCR-TCR, TCR-HLA and TCR-CMV co-occurrence, with a repertoire-size bias correction applied to TCR pairs. A later analysis estimated false discovery rates by permuting HLA or CMV assignments 20 times. A later analysis grouped co-occurring TCRs with DBSCAN, adding TCRdist sequence similarity when clustering within HLA-allele-positive subsets. Repertoires with fewer than 30,000 or more than 120,000 public chains were left out of co-occurrence clustering, as were four to six repertoires with anomalous nucleotide sharing. Here the immuneACCESS table is served through TCRdb, limited to in-frame sequences with V and J called. Missing clones are a known gap in these copies; in checked studies unresolved V genes cover under half, and the rest lacks a known reason. For V, J and clone size, that table is used; D and trimming come from the DNA. Present in this sample are just under 95,000 clones, more than 60% of which were seen just once. The leading ten clones occupy approximately 7.4% of the sample.

In total, roughly 670 healthy bone marrow donors made up the cohort. At the time of sampling, all cohort members were nominally healthy, though unrecorded immune exposures were likely present. The donor tested CMV seropositive, placing the donor among the 289 seropositive members of the cohort. Every donor gave a peripheral blood sample, and the peripheral blood mononuclear cells from that sample were used for TCR beta sequencing. The Qiagen DNeasy Blood Extraction Kit was used to extract genomic DNA from the blood cell samples. From the cysteine up to the phenylalanine, the CDR3 has a length of 18 residues. Only the CDR3 DNA is retained, 54 bases long and in frame from the first base. From the germline V gene, CDR1 is SGDLS and CDR2 is YYNGEE.

The chain couples TRBV9 to TRBJ1-5; the D gene lacks a confident call. The sequence came from a man aged 50 to 60 in good health and CMV-seropositive. Sequencing input: PBMCs. In nucleotides, the sequence is TGTGCCAGCAGCGTACCACACCACCCGCTTTGGAGCAATCAGCCCCAGAATTTT. This encodes CASSVPHHPLWSNQPQNF.